This T cell receptor (beta chain) was sequenced for a study of CD8 T cells in ankylosing spondylitis. Regarding the study as a whole: Characteristic, it appeared, of ankylosing spondylitis blood was a TCR beta motif of 7 or 8 highly homologous variants. According to the report, clones linked to the disease were significantly enriched in matched synovial fluid samples taken from ankylosing spondylitis patients.

Quantitative barcoded 5'-RACE was used to prepare TCR beta libraries. TCRdb re-called the 5' RACE reads through MiXCR, storing one row per CDR3 protein. The repertoire has 220,000 or so distinct CDR3 sequences, roughly a tenth of them found once; the top ten carry about 20%. There are a few counts of this clonotype. As yet, its antigen is unknown. The CDR3 is 12 residues long. Germline assignment: CDR1 SQVTM and CDR2 ANQGSEA. Trimming cost V 7 bases and J 2 bases; bases outside gene matches: 4. The chain carries TRBV29-1 and TRBJ1-1; 7 nucleotides align to TRBD1. The sequence was collected from a male donor with ankylosing spondylitis or in good health (not recorded which). Input material: blood, either unsorted or a sorted T cell fraction (not recorded which). DNA for the CDR3: TGCAGCGGAAGGGACAGCAACACTGAAGCTTTCTTT. Amino acid sequence: CSGRDSNTEAFF.